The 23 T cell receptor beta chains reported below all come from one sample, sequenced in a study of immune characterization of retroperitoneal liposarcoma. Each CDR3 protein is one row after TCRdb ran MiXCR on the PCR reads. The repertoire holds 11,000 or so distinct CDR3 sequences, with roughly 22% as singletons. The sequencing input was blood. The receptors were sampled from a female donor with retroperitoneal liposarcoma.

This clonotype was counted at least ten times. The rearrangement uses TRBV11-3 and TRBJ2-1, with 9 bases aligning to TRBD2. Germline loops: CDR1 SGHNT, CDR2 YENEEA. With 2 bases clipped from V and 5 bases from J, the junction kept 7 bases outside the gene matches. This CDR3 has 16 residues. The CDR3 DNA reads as TGTGCCAGCAGCTTACTCGGCGGGAGGGCCAACAATGAGCAGTTCTTC. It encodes CASSLLGGRANNEQFF.

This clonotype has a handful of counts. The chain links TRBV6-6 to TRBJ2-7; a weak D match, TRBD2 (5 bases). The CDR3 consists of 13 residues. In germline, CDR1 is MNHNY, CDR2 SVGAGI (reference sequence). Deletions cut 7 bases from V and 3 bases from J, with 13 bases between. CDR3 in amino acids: CASTHVGDYEQYF. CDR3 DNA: TGTGCCAGCACCCACGTCGGGGACTACGAGCAGTACTTC.

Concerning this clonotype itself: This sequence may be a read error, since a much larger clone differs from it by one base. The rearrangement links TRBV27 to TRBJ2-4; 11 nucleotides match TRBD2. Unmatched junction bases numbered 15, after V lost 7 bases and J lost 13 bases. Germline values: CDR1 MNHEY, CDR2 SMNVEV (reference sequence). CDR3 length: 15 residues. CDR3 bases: TGTGCCAGCAAAACTAGCGGGAGCCGGTACAATGAGCAGTACTTC. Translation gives CASKTSGSRYNEQYF.

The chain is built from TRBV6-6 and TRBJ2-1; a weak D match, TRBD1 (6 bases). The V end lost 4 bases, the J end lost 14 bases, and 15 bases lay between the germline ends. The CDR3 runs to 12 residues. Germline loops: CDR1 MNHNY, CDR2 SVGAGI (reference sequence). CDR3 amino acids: CASSSYREEEFF. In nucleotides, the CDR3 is TGTGCCAGCAGTTCGTACAGGGAAGAGGAGTTCTTC.

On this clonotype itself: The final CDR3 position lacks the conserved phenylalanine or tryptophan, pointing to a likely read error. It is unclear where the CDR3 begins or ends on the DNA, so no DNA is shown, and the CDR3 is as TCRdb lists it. CDR3 residues: CASSYSGV. This chain connects TRBV6-5 to TRBJ2-6; the table's TRBD1 call for D was not verified on the DNA. The CDR3 adds up to 8 amino acids, both ends counted. CDR1 MNHEY and CDR2 SVGAGI come from the germline V gene.

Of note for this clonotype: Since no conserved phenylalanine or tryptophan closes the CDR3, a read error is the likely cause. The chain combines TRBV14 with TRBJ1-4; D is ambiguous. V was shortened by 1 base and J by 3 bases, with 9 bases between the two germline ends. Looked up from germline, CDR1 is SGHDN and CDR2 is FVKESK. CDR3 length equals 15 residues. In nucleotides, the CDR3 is TGTGCCAGCAGCCAAGGGACGGTTTCTAATGAAAAACTGTTTTAT. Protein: CASSQGTVSNEKLFY.

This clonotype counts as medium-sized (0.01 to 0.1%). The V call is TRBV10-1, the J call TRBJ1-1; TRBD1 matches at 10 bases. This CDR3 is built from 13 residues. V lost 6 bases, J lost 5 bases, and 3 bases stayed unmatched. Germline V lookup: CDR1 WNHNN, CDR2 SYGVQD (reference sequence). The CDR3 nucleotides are TGCGCCAGCAGACGGACAGGGGGAACTGAAGCTTTCTTT. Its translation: CASRRTGGTEAFF.

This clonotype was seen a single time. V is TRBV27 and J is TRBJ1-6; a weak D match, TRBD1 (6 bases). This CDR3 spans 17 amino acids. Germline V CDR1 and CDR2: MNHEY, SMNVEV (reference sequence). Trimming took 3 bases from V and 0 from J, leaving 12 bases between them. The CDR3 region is CASSFRGTSSYNSPLHF. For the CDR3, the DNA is TGTGCCAGCAGTTTTCGGGGGACAAGCTCCTATAATTCACCCCTCCACTTT.

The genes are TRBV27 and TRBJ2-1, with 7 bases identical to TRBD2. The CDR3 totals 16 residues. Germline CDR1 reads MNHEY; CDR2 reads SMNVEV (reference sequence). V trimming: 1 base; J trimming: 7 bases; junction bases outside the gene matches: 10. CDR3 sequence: CASSLFAGGGGNEQFF. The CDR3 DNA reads TGTGCCAGCAGTTTATTTGCGGGCGGGGGAGGTAATGAGCAGTTCTTC.

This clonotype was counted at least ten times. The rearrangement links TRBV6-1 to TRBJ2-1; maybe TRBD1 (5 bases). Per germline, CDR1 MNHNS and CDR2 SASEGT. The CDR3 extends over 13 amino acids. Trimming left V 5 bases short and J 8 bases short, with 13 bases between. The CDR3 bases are TGTGCCAGCAGTCAGGGAATCGGATATGAGCAGTTCTTC. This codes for CASSQGIGYEQFF.

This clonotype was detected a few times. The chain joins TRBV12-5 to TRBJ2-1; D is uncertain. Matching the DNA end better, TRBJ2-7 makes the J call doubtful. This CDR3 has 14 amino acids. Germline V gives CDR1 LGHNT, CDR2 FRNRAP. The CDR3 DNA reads TGTGCTAGTGGTTTGGAGGGATCAAACAATGAGCAGTACTTC. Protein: CASGLEGSNNEQYF.

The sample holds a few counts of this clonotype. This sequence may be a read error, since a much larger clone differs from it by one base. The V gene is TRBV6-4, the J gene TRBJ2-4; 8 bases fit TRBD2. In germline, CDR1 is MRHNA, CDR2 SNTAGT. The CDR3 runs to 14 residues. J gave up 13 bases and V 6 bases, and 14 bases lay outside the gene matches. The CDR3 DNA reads TGTGCCAGCAGAAAAGCGGGGGCCGGGGATGAGCAGTACTTC. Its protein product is CASRKAGAGDEQYF.

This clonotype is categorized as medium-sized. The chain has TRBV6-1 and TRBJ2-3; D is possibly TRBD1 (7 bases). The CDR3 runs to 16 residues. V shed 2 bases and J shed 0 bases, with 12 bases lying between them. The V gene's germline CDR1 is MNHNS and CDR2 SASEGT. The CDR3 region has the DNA TGTGCCAGCAGTGAACAGGGGGACTTTAGCACAGATACGCAGTATTTT. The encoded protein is CASSEQGDFSTDTQYF.

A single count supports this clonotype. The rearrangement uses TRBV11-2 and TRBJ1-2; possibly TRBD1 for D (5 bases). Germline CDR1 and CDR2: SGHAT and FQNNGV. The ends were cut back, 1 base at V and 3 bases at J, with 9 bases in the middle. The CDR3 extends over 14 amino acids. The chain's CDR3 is CASSLGLRDYGYTF. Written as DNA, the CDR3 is TGTGCCAGCAGCTTAGGTCTCAGGGACTATGGCTACACCTTC.

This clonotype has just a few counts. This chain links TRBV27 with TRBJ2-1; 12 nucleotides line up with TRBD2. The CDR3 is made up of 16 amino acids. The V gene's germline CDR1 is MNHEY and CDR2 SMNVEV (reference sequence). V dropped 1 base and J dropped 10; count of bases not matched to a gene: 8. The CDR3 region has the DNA TGTGCCAGCAGTTTATGGTTCACTAGCGGGAGGCCCGAGCAGTTCTTC. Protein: CASSLWFTSGRPEQFF.

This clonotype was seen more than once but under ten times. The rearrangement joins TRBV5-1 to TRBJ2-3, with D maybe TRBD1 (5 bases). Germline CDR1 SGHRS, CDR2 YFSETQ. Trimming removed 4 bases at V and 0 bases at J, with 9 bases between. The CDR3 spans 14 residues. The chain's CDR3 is CASSGAASTDTQYF. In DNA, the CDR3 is TGCGCCAGCAGCGGGGCAGCTAGCACAGATACGCAGTATTTT.

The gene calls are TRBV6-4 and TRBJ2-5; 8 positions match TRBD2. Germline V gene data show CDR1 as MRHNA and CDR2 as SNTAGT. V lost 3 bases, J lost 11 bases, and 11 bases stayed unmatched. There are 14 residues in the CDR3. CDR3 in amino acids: CASSEAGAGDTQYF. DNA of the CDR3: TGTGCCAGCAGTGAAGCGGGAGCGGGAGATACGCAGTACTTC.

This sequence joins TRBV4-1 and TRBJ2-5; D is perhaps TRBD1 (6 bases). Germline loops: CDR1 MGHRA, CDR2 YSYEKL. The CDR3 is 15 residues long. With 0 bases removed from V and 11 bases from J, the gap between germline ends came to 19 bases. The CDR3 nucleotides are TGCGCCAGCAGCCAAGATTGGGACAACTACAATGAGCAGTACTTC. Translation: CASSQDWDNYNEQYF.

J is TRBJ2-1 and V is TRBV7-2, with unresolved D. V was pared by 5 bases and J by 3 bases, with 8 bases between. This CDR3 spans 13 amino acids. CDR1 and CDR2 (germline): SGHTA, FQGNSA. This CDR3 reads CASSTSRYNEQFF. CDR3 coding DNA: TGTGCCAGCAGCACCTCGCGCTACAATGAGCAGTTCTTC.

DNA of the CDR3: TGTGCCAGCAGTGACTCGATTAGGGTTCAATTAGGAGAAAAACTGTTTTTT. Encoded protein: CASSDSIRVQLGEKLFF. The chain uses TRBV6-4 and TRBJ1-4; D unresolved. V lost 0 bases and J 8 bases, leaving 19 bases between the germline ends. The CDR3 is 17 amino acids. CDR1 MRHNA and CDR2 SNTAGT come from the germline V gene.

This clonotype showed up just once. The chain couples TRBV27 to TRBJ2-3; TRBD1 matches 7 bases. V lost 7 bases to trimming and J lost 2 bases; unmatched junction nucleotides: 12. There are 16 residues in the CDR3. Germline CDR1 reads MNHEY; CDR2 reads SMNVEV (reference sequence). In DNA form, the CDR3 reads TGTGCCAGCATCAACCTACAGGGGCCTCTCACAGATACGCAGTATTTT. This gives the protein CASINLQGPLTDTQYF.

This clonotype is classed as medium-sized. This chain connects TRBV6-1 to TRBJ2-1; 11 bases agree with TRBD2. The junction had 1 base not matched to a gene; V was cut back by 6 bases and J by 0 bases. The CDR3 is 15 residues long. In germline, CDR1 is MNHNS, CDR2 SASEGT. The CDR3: CASSTSGSSYNEQFF. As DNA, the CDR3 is TGTGCCAGCAGCACTAGCGGGAGCTCCTACAATGAGCAGTTCTTC.

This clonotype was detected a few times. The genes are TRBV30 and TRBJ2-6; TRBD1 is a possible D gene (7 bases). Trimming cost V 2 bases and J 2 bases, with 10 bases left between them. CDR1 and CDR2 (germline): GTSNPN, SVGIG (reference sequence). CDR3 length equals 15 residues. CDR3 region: CAWSQGGTGANVLTF. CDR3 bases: TGTGCCTGGAGTCAGGGGGGTACTGGGGCCAACGTCCTGACTTTC.